This TCR beta chain comes out of a study of T-cell reconstitution after alpha-beta-depleted transplantation in children. This clonotype was seen more than once but under ten times. Researchers prepared the TCRbeta library using unique molecular identifiers, the study reports. TCRdb called the PCR reads again in MiXCR, with one record for every CDR3 protein. The data show about 610,000 distinct CDR3 sequences, roughly 10% seen once. The CDR3 is made up of 15 amino acids. Germline trimming cut 6 bases from V and 5 bases from J; bases unmatched to any gene: 10. The V call is TRBV12-3 or TRBV12-4, the J call TRBJ2-5; TRBD1 matches at 9 bases. The receptor comes from a human donor who donated a stem cell graft to a child with acute myeloid leukemia. Source: PBMCs from the stem cell graft donor, taken from the stem cell graft. CDR3 residues: CASSPKQGAVETQYF. The DNA of the CDR3 is TGTGCCAGCAGCCCCAAACAGGGGGCGGTGGAGACCCAGTACTTC.